This T cell receptor (beta chain) was retrieved from a study of T cell responses to AZD1222 COVID-19 vaccine. Study results and limitations: Only five or six individuals given AZD1222 were seropositive at baseline. Nearly half of spike-specific TCRs reportedly target unmutated variant regions.

On this clone: Its antigen is undetermined.

Produced via immunoSEQ multiplex PCR; TCRdb's table is partial and in-frame only. The table lists more than 25,000 clones, about nine tenths of them singletons. The CDR3 loop spans 13 amino acids. The germline V and J ends were trimmed by 2 bases and 6 bases, with 9 bases remaining between them. CDR1 and CDR2 from the germline V gene are WNHNN and SYGVQD (reference sequence). The J gene is TRBJ2-3, the V gene TRBV10-1; D is unresolved. The sample in question was peripheral blood, obtained on day 0 of AZD1222 vaccination. This TCR came from an adult in good health. This CDR3 reads CASSEPPGDTQYF. The CDR3 DNA follows: TGCGCCAGCAGTGAGCCGCCCGGGGATACGCAGTATTTT.